These 27 T cell receptor beta chains share one sample of origin, sequenced in a study of CD8+CD57+ T cells in acquired aplastic anemia. Genomic DNA provided the template from which TCR beta VDJ and CDR3 profiles were obtained. MiXCR, run by TCRdb on the reads, gives a single entry per CDR3 protein. The sample holds a few hundred thousand distinct CDR3 sequences; roughly 34% are singletons and the top ten take roughly 0.8%. Individuals selected for sequencing had exhibited CD8+CD57+ cell expansion on flow cytometry. The material sequenced was sorted CD4+, CD8+, or CD8+CD57+ T cells (not recorded which) from PBMCs. The receptor set was obtained from a human donor with aplastic anemia.

The V and J genes are TRBV10-3 and TRBJ1-2; unclear D gene. CDR3 size: 19 residues. Germline CDR1 is ENHRY and CDR2 is SYGVKD. Trimming took off 5 bases at V and 0 bases at J, with 25 bases between the two ends. The CDR3 nucleotides read TGTGCCATCAGTAACCCGGTGGCTATATTCTTATGTGCTAACTATGGCTACACCTTC. Its protein product is CAISNPVAIFLCANYGYTF.

The rearrangement joins TRBV10-3 to TRBJ1-5; 11 nucleotides match TRBD1. V gave up 3 bases and J gave up 7 bases; unmatched junction bases: 8. Germline CDR1 reads ENHRY; CDR2 reads SYGVKD. The CDR3 covers 16 residues. The CDR3 DNA reads as TGTGCCATCAGTGAAGAGGGACAGGGGGGCGACCAGCCCCAGCATTTT. Amino acids: CAISEEGQGGDQPQHF.

The table lists this clonotype with many counts. The chain joins TRBV14 to TRBJ1-2; the D is unclear. Per germline, CDR1 SGHDN and CDR2 FVKESK. The CDR3 loop spans 13 amino acids. V shed 2 bases and J shed 5 bases, with 9 bases lying between them. The CDR3 region has the DNA TGTGCCAGCAGCCAAATACCGACGTATGGCTACACCTTC. Translated, it gives CASSQIPTYGYTF. The entire variable domain, with the rest obtained from reference TRBV14 and TRBJ1-2, is as follows: EAGVTQFPSHSVIEKGQTVTLRCDPISGHDNLYWYRRVMGKEIKFLLHFVKESKQDESGMPNNRFLAERTGGTYSTLKVQPAELEDSGVYFCASSQIPTYGYTFGSGTRLTVV.

The chain employs TRBV7-2 and TRBJ2-7; 7 bases agree with TRBD1. CDR3 length: 13 amino acids. V trimming: 4 bases; J trimming: 3 bases; junction bases outside the gene matches: 3. CDR1 is SGHTA and CDR2 is FQGNSA in the germline V gene. CDR3 DNA: TGTGCCAGCAGCTGGGACAGCCGCTACGAGCAGTACTTC. This gives the protein CASSWDSRYEQYF.

The chain employs TRBV24-1 and TRBJ2-1; 7 positions match TRBD1. J was trimmed by 3 bases and V by 5 bases; bases with no gene match: 12. The CDR3 spans 17 residues. Per the germline V gene, CDR1 is KGHDR and CDR2 is SFDVKD. CDR3 amino acids: CATSGRQSGQLYNEQFF. CDR3 bases: TGTGCCACCAGTGGCCGGCAGTCGGGACAGCTCTACAATGAGCAGTTCTTC.

This clonotype was recorded at least ten times. The genes are TRBV20-1 and TRBJ1-2, with 8 bases matching TRBD1. CDR1 DFQATT and CDR2 SNEGSKA come from the germline V gene (reference sequence). V shed 2 bases and J 2 bases; nucleotides not matched to a gene: 4. CDR3 length equals 14 residues. The CDR3: CSARLTGDNYGYTF. The CDR3 bases are TGCAGTGCTAGATTGACAGGGGACAACTATGGCTACACCTTC.

This clonotype has ten or more counts. V gene TRBV29-1 combines with J gene TRBJ1-2; tentatively, D is TRBD1 (5 bases). Looked up from germline, CDR1 is SQVTM and CDR2 is ANQGSEA. V was pared by 6 bases and J by 8 bases, with 16 bases between. There are 12 residues in the CDR3. CDR3 sequence reads: CSVDDSLYGYTF. The CDR3, as DNA: TGCAGCGTCGATGACAGTCTATACGGCTACACCTTC.

This chain joins TRBV2 and TRBJ1-2; perhaps TRBD1 as D (5 bases). In germline, CDR1 is SNHLY, CDR2 FYNNEI. This CDR3 has 13 residues. V lost 1 base and J lost 7, with 10 bases in between. The CDR3: CASSEGGWGGYTF. The CDR3 DNA reads as TGTGCCAGCAGTGAAGGGGGCTGGGGTGGCTACACCTTC.

This clonotype was detected many times. The chain has TRBV7-2 and TRBJ2-5; 7 nucleotides match TRBD1. This CDR3 contains 14 residues. The junction had 3 bases not matched to a gene; V was cut back by 1 base and J by 4 bases. Per germline, CDR1 SGHTA and CDR2 FQGNSA. The CDR3 nucleotides read TGTGCCAGCAGCTTAGGAGGACAGGTAGAGACCCAGTACTTC. This gives the protein CASSLGGQVETQYF.

This clonotype occurred many times. This chain joins TRBV29-1 and TRBJ1-1, with D unclear. This CDR3 has 13 residues. Germline V gives CDR1 SQVTM, CDR2 ANQGSEA. V shed 3 bases and J shed 0 bases, with 8 bases lying between them. The CDR3 nucleotides are TGCAGCGTTGAGGCGGGCATGAACACTGAAGCTTTCTTT. This codes for CSVEAGMNTEAFF.

This chain connects TRBV15 to TRBJ1-2; a weak D match, TRBD1 (5 bases). The CDR3 extends over 14 amino acids. Trimming pared 1 base from V and 4 bases from J, leaving 10 bases between. CDR1 and CDR2 (germline): LNHNV, YYDKDF (reference sequence). The CDR3 loop is CATSRGQGGYGYTF. For the CDR3, the DNA is TGTGCCACCAGCAGAGGGCAGGGAGGCTATGGCTACACCTTC.

This clonotype was counted a few times. This sequence joins TRBV18 and TRBJ1-6; D is undetermined. CDR3 size: 13 residues. Germline V gene lookup returns CDR1 KGHSH and CDR2 LQKENI. The ends were cut back, 4 bases at V and 13 bases at J, with 14 bases in the middle. The CDR3, as DNA: TGTGCCAGCTCACAGTACAGTCCGAACCCCCTCCACTTT. This translates into CASSQYSPNPLHF.

The chain has TRBV29-1 and TRBJ1-2, with D possibly being TRBD1 (6 bases). The ends were cut back, 3 bases at V and 5 bases at J, with 10 bases in the middle. CDR3 size: 12 residues. Germline-derived CDR1 and CDR2 are SQVTM and ANQGSEA. The CDR3 is CSVEMGAYGYTF. In nucleotides, the CDR3 is TGCAGCGTTGAGATGGGGGCGTATGGCTACACCTTC. Looking up the rest from reference TRBV29-1 and TRBJ1-2 gives the full variable domain: SAVISQKPSRDICQRGTSLTIQCQVDSQVTMMFWYRQQPGQSLTLIATANQGSEATYESGFVIDKFPISRPNLTFSTLTVSNMSPEDSSIYLCSVEMGAYGYTFGSGTRLTVV.

The chain employs TRBV10-2 and TRBJ1-1; no clear D. This CDR3 has 14 residues. Per germline, CDR1 WSHSY and CDR2 SAAADI. V was shortened by 3 bases and J by 8 bases, with 16 bases between the two germline ends. The CDR3 sequence: CASSENLPTREAFF. In DNA, the CDR3 is TGCGCCAGCAGTGAAAACTTGCCCACAAGGGAAGCTTTCTTT.

The chain uses TRBV2 and TRBJ1-5; 9 bases fit TRBD1. The CDR3 consists of 15 residues. Germline CDR1 SNHLY, CDR2 FYNNEI. The J segment lost 4 bases and the V segment lost 8 bases, leaving 9 bases of the junction unmatched. CDR3 loop: CASSRGQGENQPQHF. CDR3 coding DNA: TGTGCCAGCTCACGGGGACAGGGAGAGAATCAGCCCCAGCATTTT.

There are many counts of this clonotype. This chain links TRBV10-3 with TRBJ1-1, with D perhaps matching TRBD1 (5 bases). The CDR3 spans 12 residues. V was pared by 6 bases and J by 7 bases, with 12 bases between. Germline lookup yields CDR1 ENHRY and CDR2 SYGVKD. The CDR3 sequence: CAIRGPGLEAFF. The DNA of the CDR3 is TGTGCCATCAGGGGGCCGGGACTTGAAGCTTTCTTT.

The chain joins TRBV9 to TRBJ2-2; D is undetermined. The CDR3 is 16 residues long. Germline V gives CDR1 SGDLS, CDR2 YYNGEE. Trimming left V 1 base short and J 3 bases short, with 13 bases between. CDR3 nucleotide sequence: TGTGCCAGCAGCGTATCCCCGGGCCGGGACACCGGGGAGCTGTTTTTT. Encoded protein: CASSVSPGRDTGELFF.

This clonotype was observed at least ten times. This chain uses TRBV15 with TRBJ1-2; possibly TRBD1 for D (6 bases). Germline-derived CDR1 and CDR2 are LNHNV and YYDKDF (reference sequence). The CDR3 has 14 residues. V lost 1 base to trimming and J lost 6 bases, with 12 bases between them. CDR3 bases: TGTGCCACCAGCAGAGCCGTACAGGGAGATGGCTACACCTTC. Protein sequence: CATSRAVQGDGYTF.

The chain joins TRBV20-1 to TRBJ1-2; the D gene is possibly TRBD1 (6 bases). The CDR3 consists of 11 residues. V was pared by 6 bases and J by 8 bases, with 13 bases between. Germline V gene lookup returns CDR1 DFQATT and CDR2 SNEGSKA (reference sequence). Written as DNA, the CDR3 is TGCAGTGCACAGGGATCGGGAGGCTACACCTTC. Protein: CSAQGSGGYTF.

This clonotype was detected a few times. This chain uses TRBV20-1 with TRBJ1-4; possibly TRBD1 for D (6 bases). This CDR3 is built from 14 residues. Germline loops: CDR1 DFQATT, CDR2 SNEGSKA (reference sequence). With 1 base removed from V and 0 bases from J, the gap between germline ends came to 6 bases. The CDR3 spells CSARGTATNEKLFF. CDR3 DNA sequence: TGCAGTGCTAGAGGGACAGCAACTAATGAAAAACTGTTTTTT.

This clonotype was found many times. The V call is TRBV15, the J call TRBJ2-1; D possibly corresponds to TRBD2 (6 bases). Germline CDR1 reads LNHNV; CDR2 reads YYDKDF (reference sequence). This CDR3 is 14 amino acids long. V lost 1 base and J 8 bases, leaving 12 bases between the germline ends. The CDR3 loop is CATSRAGVGDEQFF. The CDR3 DNA reads TGTGCCACCAGCAGAGCGGGAGTTGGCGATGAGCAGTTCTTC.

The gene calls are TRBV15 and TRBJ2-2; D is unclear. From germline, CDR1 is LNHNV and CDR2 YYDKDF (reference sequence). CDR3 length: 15 amino acids. Trimming took off 7 bases at V and 0 bases at J, with 12 bases between the two ends. CDR3 bases: TGTGCCACCAAGAACTCGCTCGCGAACACCGGGGAGCTGTTTTTT. Its translation: CATKNSLANTGELFF.

The V call is TRBV20-1, the J call TRBJ1-1, with D maybe TRBD1 (5 bases). This CDR3 is built from 14 residues. Germline values: CDR1 DFQATT, CDR2 SNEGSKA (reference sequence). The V gene lost 3 bases and the J gene lost 5 bases, with 16 bases spanning the gap. For the CDR3, the DNA is TGCAGTGCTAGTCGATTTTCAGGGAGAACTGAAGCTTTCTTT. Amino acids: CSASRFSGRTEAFF.

This clonotype came up many times. V is TRBV10-2 and J is TRBJ1-1; no definite D call. The CDR3 covers 12 residues. V was shortened by 4 bases and J by 7 bases, with 10 bases between the two germline ends. The V gene's germline CDR1 is WSHSY and CDR2 SAAADI. The CDR3 protein is CASSAAGDEAFF. The DNA of the CDR3 is TGCGCCAGCAGTGCGGCGGGCGATGAAGCTTTCTTT.

The chain has TRBV7-3 and TRBJ1-3; no clear D gene. With 7 bases removed from V and 0 bases from J, the gap between germline ends came to 7 bases. CDR3 length: 13 amino acids. Per germline, CDR1 SGHTA and CDR2 FQGTGA. This chain's CDR3 is CASTSYSGNTIYF. The CDR3 region has the DNA TGTGCCAGCACCTCCTACTCTGGAAACACCATATATTTT.

Only a few counts were recorded for this clonotype. One end of the junction varies from germline; a read error may be responsible. The rearrangement uses TRBV5-1 and TRBJ1-6; D call uncertain. The CDR3 extends over 13 amino acids. CDR1 and CDR2 from the germline V gene are SGHRS and YFSETQ. CDR3 protein: CASRSDLGAPLHF. The CDR3 region has the DNA TGCGCTAGCAGGTCGGATTTAGGCGCACCCCTCCACTTT. The whole variable domain, filled in from reference TRBV5-1 and TRBJ1-6, reads KAGVTQTPRYLIKTRGQQVTLSCSPISGHRSVSWYQQTPGQGLQFLFEYFSETQRNKGNFPGRFSGRQFSNSRSEMNVSTLELGDSALYLCASRSDLGAPLHFGNGTRLTVT.

Of note for this clonotype: A much larger clone sits a single nucleotide away, making a read error possible. CDR3 nucleotides: TGTGCCAGTAGTAACCGGGACACCCCGCCGGTTATTGGCTACACCTTC. Protein: CASSNRDTPPVIGYTF. This sequence joins TRBV19 and TRBJ1-2; D might be TRBD1 (6 bases). V was cut by 4 bases and J by 7 bases, with 22 bases left in between. The CDR3 is 16 residues long. Germline CDR1 reads LNHDA; CDR2 reads SQIVND (reference sequence).